Below, 29 T cell receptor beta chains from the same sample are listed, as sequenced in a study of T-cell reconstitution after alpha-beta-depleted transplantation in children. For TCRbeta, the library was prepared with unique molecular identifiers. Via MiXCR, TCRdb re-called the PCR reads, giving one row per CDR3 protein. This table holds over 200,000 distinct CDR3 sequences, approximately 9% found once. Sequencing used PBMCs from the stem cell graft donor, obtained from the stem cell graft. These receptors all stem from a human donor who donated a stem cell graft to a child with acute lymphoblastic leukemia.

DNA of the CDR3: TGTGCCAGCAGTTCCCCGACAGGGATGTACTTC. Amino acid sequence: CASSSPTGMYF. The chain uses TRBV6-5 and TRBJ2-5; TRBD1 matches at 7 bases. Germline CDR1 reads MNHEY; CDR2 reads SVGAGI. This CDR3 spans 11 amino acids. J was trimmed by 13 bases and V by 4 bases; bases with no gene match: 6.

V and J are TRBV20-1 and TRBJ1-1, with D unresolved. The ends were cut back, 0 bases at V and 1 base at J, with 15 bases in the middle. Germline values: CDR1 DFQATT, CDR2 SNEGSKA (reference sequence). This CDR3 comprises 16 residues. The CDR3: CSAREMGPGWNTEAFF. In DNA form, the CDR3 reads TGCAGTGCTAGAGAAATGGGCCCGGGATGGAACACTGAAGCTTTCTTT.

This clonotype was found a few times. The chain combines TRBV5-1 with TRBJ2-3; 9 bases are shared with TRBD1. Germline assignment: CDR1 SGHRS and CDR2 YFSETQ. The CDR3 has 15 amino acids. With 2 bases clipped from V and 3 bases from J, the junction kept 4 bases outside the gene matches. CDR3 protein: CASSFRQGGTDTQYF. DNA of the CDR3: TGCGCCAGCAGCTTCCGACAGGGGGGGACAGATACGCAGTATTTT.

V usage is TRBV19 and J usage is TRBJ2-5; 9 positions match TRBD2. The CDR3 contains 17 residues. The germline gives CDR1 LNHDA, CDR2 SQIVND (reference sequence). J was trimmed by 0 bases and V by 0 bases; bases with no gene match: 5. CDR3 nucleotide sequence: TGTGCCAGTAGTATAGATTGGGCTAGCGGGGACCAAGAGACCCAGTACTTC. Translated, it gives CASSIDWASGDQETQYF. Complete variable domain (other parts from reference TRBV19 and TRBJ2-5): DGGITQSPKYLFRKEGQNVTLSCEQNLNHDAMYWYRQDPGQGLRLIYYSQIVNDFQKGDIAEGYSVSREKKESFPLTVTSAQKNPTAFYLCASSIDWASGDQETQYFGPGTRLLVL.

The chain links TRBV5-4 to TRBJ2-1; D is possibly TRBD1 (6 bases). Trimming cost V 4 bases and J 0 bases, with 14 bases left between them. Germline loops: CDR1 SGHNT, CDR2 YYREEE (reference sequence). This CDR3 contains 16 residues. CDR3 bases: TGTGCCAGCAGCCCCGACAGGCGAAACTCCTACAATGAGCAGTTCTTC. This gives the protein CASSPDRRNSYNEQFF.

This clonotype has more than one count but fewer than ten. The J gene is TRBJ2-1, the V gene TRBV12-3 or TRBV12-4; 7 bases match TRBD1. V gave up 8 bases and J gave up 9 bases; unmatched junction bases: 7. The CDR3 has 12 residues. The CDR3 sequence is CASLQGVGEQFF. CDR3 nucleotides: TGTGCCAGCCTGCAGGGGGTAGGTGAGCAGTTCTTC.

This clonotype has more than one count but fewer than ten. The V gene is TRBV7-8, the J gene TRBJ1-1, with D hard to call. V lost 5 bases, J lost 4 bases, and 14 bases lay in between. CDR3 size: 14 residues. Germline V gives CDR1 SGHVS, CDR2 FQNEAQ. This chain's CDR3 is CASSARPESTEAFF. The CDR3 DNA is TGTGCCAGCAGCGCCCGACCCGAGAGCACTGAAGCTTTCTTT.

V gene TRBV5-4 combines with J gene TRBJ2-1, with D possibly TRBD2 on 6 matching bases. V lost 5 bases and J lost 8, with 11 bases in between. Germline CDR1 reads SGHNT; CDR2 reads YYREEE (reference sequence). The CDR3 extends over 12 amino acids. CDR3 in amino acids: CASRLGGDEQFF. The CDR3 nucleotides read TGTGCCAGCAGACTGGGAGGCGATGAGCAGTTCTTC. Using reference TRBV5-4 and TRBJ2-1 for the parts outside the CDR3, the full variable domain is ETGVTQSPTHLIKTRGQQVTLRCSSQSGHNTVSWYQQALGQGPQFIFQYYREEENGRGNFPPRFSGLQFPNYSSELNVNALELDDSALYLCASRLGGDEQFFGPGTRLTVL.

In regard to this clonotype: The final CDR3 position lacks the conserved phenylalanine or tryptophan, pointing to a likely read error. The J gene is TRBJ2-1, the V gene TRBV5-1, with TRBD1 matching 8 bases. Germline values: CDR1 SGHRS, CDR2 YFSETQ. CDR3 length: 15 residues. V was pared by 4 bases and J by 0 bases, with 3 bases of the junction left unmatched. The CDR3 region has the DNA TGCGCCAGCAGCGCAGACAGGGGCTCCTACAATGAGCAGTTCTAC. Amino acid sequence: CASSADRGSYNEQFY.

This clonotype was observed at least ten times. The V call is TRBV20-1, the J call TRBJ2-1; 8 bases map to TRBD1. The CDR3 length is 15 residues. Trimming removed 3 bases from V and 7 bases from J; junction bases left unmatched: 11. In germline, CDR1 is DFQATT, CDR2 SNEGSKA (reference sequence). CDR3 coding DNA: TGCAGTGCTAGGAGGGAGACAGGGGCCAAAAATGAGCAGTTCTTC. It yields the protein CSARRETGAKNEQFF.

As to this clonotype: One junction end disagrees with the germline gene, perhaps due to a read error. This chain uses TRBV27 with TRBJ2-7, with D possibly TRBD1 on 6 matching bases. The germline gives CDR1 MNHEY, CDR2 SMNVEV (reference sequence). The CDR3 loop spans 14 amino acids. CDR3 amino acids: CASSRDSQGYGQYF. As DNA, the CDR3 is TGTGCCAGCAGTCGCGATTCCCAGGGGTACGGGCAGTACTTC.

Concerning this clonotype itself: The final CDR3 position lacks the conserved phenylalanine or tryptophan, pointing to a likely read error. The DNA is omitted, as the CDR3 cannot be located on it reliably, and the CDR3 follows TCRdb's listing. The chain carries TRBV6-1 and TRBJ1-1; the table gives TRBD1 as D, unverified against the DNA. The CDR3 spans 14 amino acids, including both terminal residues. CDR1 and CDR2 (germline): MNHNS, SASEGT. The CDR3 spells CASSEMGRGQKGFY.

Worth noting for this clonotype: A much larger clone lies one base from this, so it may be a read error. The chain has TRBV5-1 and TRBJ2-1; 10 nucleotides align to TRBD1. CDR3 size: 15 residues. Germline V CDR1 and CDR2: SGHRS, YFSETQ. In nucleotides, the CDR3 is TGCGCCATCAGCTCCGGGACAGGGGTATACAATGAGCAGTTCTTC. It specifies CAISSGTGVYNEQFF. The full variable domain, with the rest looked up from reference TRBV5-1 and TRBJ2-1, is KAGVTQTPRYLIKTRGQQVTLSCSPISGHRSVSWYQQTPGQGLQFLFEYFSETQRNKGNFPGRFSGRQFSNSRSEMNVSTLELGDSALYLCAISSGTGVYNEQFFGPGTRLTVL.

In its sample, this clonotype was seen a few times. The chain couples TRBV27 to TRBJ2-1; D ambiguous. Between the trimmed V and J ends, which lost 8 bases and 8 bases, there was a span of 19 bases. The CDR3 has 14 amino acids. From germline, CDR1 is MNHEY and CDR2 SMNVEV (reference sequence). CDR3 DNA: TGTGCCAGCTCCTTATGGGGTCGTCGGGATGAGCAGTTCTTC. Translating gives CASSLWGRRDEQFF.

This clonotype was observed many times. The chain joins TRBV5-1 to TRBJ2-1, with D possibly TRBD2 on 6 matching bases. The CDR3 spans 14 residues. Germline CDR1 SGHRS, CDR2 YFSETQ. V lost 4 bases and J 1 base, leaving 9 bases between the germline ends. CDR3 protein: CASSPGGSYNEQFF. The CDR3 coding sequence is TGCGCCAGCAGCCCTGGGGGGTCCTACAATGAGCAGTTCTTC.

This clonotype was recorded a few times. The rearrangement links TRBV7-2 to TRBJ1-2; D may be TRBD1 (6 bases). CDR1 is SGHTA and CDR2 is FQGNSA in the germline V gene. The V end was cut by 5 bases, the J end by 4 bases, with 14 bases between. The CDR3 runs to 14 residues. The DNA for the CDR3 is TGTGCCAGCAGCCGAGGAGGGGGGGCCTATGGCTACACCTTC. Translation: CASSRGGGAYGYTF.

This clonotype was counted only a few times. The V and J genes are TRBV29-1 and TRBJ2-5; D is unclear. V lost 3 bases and J 1 base, leaving 18 bases between the germline ends. The CDR3 runs to 16 residues. Germline CDR1 SQVTM, CDR2 ANQGSEA. The CDR3 DNA is TGCAGCGTTGATACGTTTGGTTGGGTCGTCCAAGAGACCCAGTACTTC. This encodes CSVDTFGWVVQETQYF.

The CDR3 is CASSVVREAETQYF. As DNA, the CDR3 is TGTGCCAGCAGTGTCGTCAGGGAGGCAGAGACCCAGTACTTC. The J gene is TRBJ2-5, the V gene TRBV2; a possible D gene is TRBD2 (6 bases). Per the germline V gene, CDR1 is SNHLY and CDR2 is FYNNEI. This CDR3 contains 14 residues. V lost 4 bases and J lost 4, with 13 bases in between. The whole variable domain, filled in from reference TRBV2 and TRBJ2-5, reads EPEVTQTPSHQVTQMGQEVILRCVPISNHLYFYWYRQILGQKVEFLVSFYNNEISEKSEIFDDQFSVERPDGSNFTLKIRSTKLEDSAMYFCASSVVREAETQYFGPGTRLLVL.

At least ten counts were recorded for this clonotype. The J gene is TRBJ2-1, the V gene TRBV5-1, with 7 bases identical to TRBD1. The CDR3 spans 15 residues. V lost 4 bases, J lost 5 bases, and 9 bases stayed unmatched. Germline CDR1 SGHRS, CDR2 YFSETQ. This CDR3 is CASSEGQQTNNEQFF. The CDR3 DNA sequence: TGCGCCAGCAGCGAGGGACAGCAGACAAACAATGAGCAGTTCTTC.

This clonotype showed up many times. The V call is TRBV5-6, the J call TRBJ2-3, with D maybe TRBD1 (7 bases). The germline V gene has CDR1 SGHDT and CDR2 YYEEEE. CDR3 size: 16 residues. The ends were cut back, 3 bases at V and 8 bases at J, with 22 bases in the middle. This chain's CDR3 is CASSYPGGGAQGTQYF. The CDR3 DNA reads as TGTGCCAGCAGCTACCCTGGAGGGGGCGCGCAGGGTACGCAGTATTTT.

There are many counts of this clonotype. This chain uses TRBV5-5 with TRBJ1-6; the match to TRBD1 covers 7 bases. Germline CDR1 SGHKS, CDR2 YYEKEE (reference sequence). Unmatched junction bases numbered 1, after V lost 1 base and J lost 0 bases. The CDR3 is 16 amino acids. For the CDR3, the DNA is TGTGCCAGCAGCTTGTACAGGGGCTCCTATAATTCACCCCTCCACTTT. This sequence encodes CASSLYRGSYNSPLHF. The full variable domain, in which reference TRBV5-5 and TRBJ1-6 provide the parts outside the CDR3, is DAGVTQSPTHLIKTRGQQVTLRCSPISGHKSVSWYQQVLGQGPQFIFQYYEKEERGRGNFPDRFSARQFPNYSSELNVNALLLGDSALYLCASSLYRGSYNSPLHFGNGTRLTVT.

This clonotype was observed a handful of times. The rearrangement links TRBV9 to TRBJ2-1, with D perhaps matching TRBD2 (5 bases). The ends were cut back, 1 base at V and 0 bases at J, with 17 bases in the middle. Germline V CDR1 and CDR2: SGDLS, YYNGEE. The CDR3 totals 18 residues. The CDR3, as DNA: TGTGCCAGCAGCGTAACCTTTCCGTCCGCGGGCTCCTACAATGAGCAGTTCTTC. This encodes CASSVTFPSAGSYNEQFF.

This clonotype was detected many times. V and J are TRBV29-1 and TRBJ2-3; D gene unclear. Germline V gives CDR1 SQVTM, CDR2 ANQGSEA. V lost 3 bases and J lost 0, with 7 bases in between. The length of the CDR3 is 13 residues. This chain's CDR3 is CSVDLISTDTQYF. The CDR3 DNA follows: TGCAGCGTTGACCTAATTAGCACAGATACGCAGTATTTT.

The chain carries TRBV18 and TRBJ1-5, with D unresolved. The CDR3 loop spans 15 amino acids. V lost 3 bases and J lost 0, with 9 bases in between. Germline CDR1 is KGHSH and CDR2 is LQKENI. CDR3 DNA: TGTGCCAGCTCACCCGGGCCGGATAGCAATCAGCCCCAGCATTTT. Protein product: CASSPGPDSNQPQHF. Drawing the rest from reference TRBV18 and TRBJ1-5, the complete variable domain is NAGVMQNPRHLVRRRGQEARLRCSPMKGHSHVYWYRQLPEEGLKFMVYLQKENIIDESGMPKERFSAEFPKEGPSILRIQQVVRGDSAAYFCASSPGPDSNQPQHFGDGTRLSIL.

This clonotype was recorded at least ten times. The J gene is TRBJ2-3, the V gene TRBV30; the D call may be TRBD1 or TRBD2 (5 bases each). The CDR3 is made up of 14 amino acids. The V end lost 2 bases, the J end lost 3 bases, and 12 bases lay between the germline ends. The germline gives CDR1 GTSNPN, CDR2 SVGIG (reference sequence). The CDR3 here is CAWSPGTLTDTQYF. The CDR3 bases are TGTGCCTGGAGTCCCGGGACCCTAACAGATACGCAGTATTTT. The full variable domain, with the rest looked up from reference TRBV30 and TRBJ2-3, is SQTIHQWPATLVQPVGSPLSLECTVEGTSNPNLYWYRQAAGRGLQLLFYSVGIGQISSEVPQNLSASRPQDRQFILSSKKLLLSDSGFYLCAWSPGTLTDTQYFGPGTRLTVL.

The sample holds many counts of this clonotype. The chain couples TRBV5-5 to TRBJ2-7; the D gene is possibly TRBD1 (5 bases). The CDR3 covers 15 residues. Germline CDR1 and CDR2: SGHKS and YYEKEE (reference sequence). V lost 0 bases and J lost 2, with 12 bases in between. CDR3 region: CASSLAPTDTYEQYF. CDR3 sequence (DNA): TGTGCCAGCAGCTTGGCCCCGACAGATACCTACGAGCAGTACTTC.

This clonotype was detected a few times. The V and J genes are TRBV6-2 or TRBV6-3 and TRBJ2-1; 9 nucleotides match TRBD1. The germline V gene has CDR1 MNHEY and CDR2 SVGEGT. This CDR3 has 19 amino acids. Germline trimming cut 8 bases from V and 0 bases from J; bases unmatched to any gene: 17. The CDR3 DNA follows: TGTGCCAGCCATGTTTGGGGACAGGGATCAAAAAGCTCCTACAATGAGCAGTTCTTC. This sequence encodes CASHVWGQGSKSSYNEQFF.

This clonotype was seen repeatedly, ten times or more. The V and J genes are TRBV7-6 and TRBJ2-1, with D unresolved. Per the germline V gene, CDR1 is SGHVS and CDR2 is FNYEAQ. The CDR3 extends over 13 amino acids. The V and J ends lost 1 base and 6 bases respectively, with 7 bases between them. For the CDR3, the DNA is TGTGCCAGCAGCTTAGAGGCCCTCAATGAGCAGTTCTTC. It yields the protein CASSLEALNEQFF.

This clonotype was recorded a few times. V and J are TRBV10-3 and TRBJ1-5; D call uncertain. Germline CDR1 reads ENHRY; CDR2 reads SYGVKD. The CDR3 totals 17 residues. V dropped 5 bases and J dropped 0 bases, with 17 bases sitting between them. The CDR3 DNA reads as TGTGCCATCAGTCCCACCGGGGATCCAATTAGCAATCAGCCCCAGCATTTT. Translating gives CAISPTGDPISNQPQHF.